This TCR beta chain came from a study of T cell responses to AZD1222 COVID-19 vaccine. TCRdb's copy holds only in-frame clones and misses some; the assay was immunoSEQ multiplex PCR. The sample records 150,000 or so clones, around 93% being singletons. The CDR3 extends over 14 amino acids. V was clipped by 4 bases and J by 3 bases, with 12 bases between them. The germline V gene has CDR1 SGDLS and CDR2 YYNGEE. This sample comprised peripheral blood, obtained on day 0 of AZD1222 vaccination. The chain uses TRBV9 and TRBJ2-3; possible D gene TRBD2, 5 bases. The sequence derives from an adult in good health. CDR3 DNA: TGTGCCAGCAGCCGAGGGCTAGCTACAGATACGCAGTATTTT. Its translation is CASSRGLATDTQYF.